Below, 24 T cell receptor beta chains from the same sample are listed, as sequenced in a study of blood T cell repertoires in COVID-19 (dated by TCRdb to 2019 to 2021). Library prep was done by the immunoSEQ multiplex PCR assay. TCRdb limited this immuneACCESS table to in-frame rearrangements with V and J called. A share of clones is missing; checked studies link under half to unresolved V genes, and the rest is unexplained. Counted in this sample were 55,000 to 65,000 clones; over 80% of them appeared once. In total, the top ten clones hold around 7.7% of the sample. Source material: peripheral blood. These receptors were collected from a human donor with active COVID-19. The donor label of this sample is uncertain.

The V and J genes are TRBV11-2 and TRBJ2-3, with TRBD2 matching over 11 bases. Germline CDR1 and CDR2: SGHAT and FQNNGV. Trimming at V came to 4 bases and at J to 0 bases, leaving 9 bases not matched to a gene. This CDR3 is 18 amino acids long. The DNA of the CDR3 is TGTGCCAGCAGCTCCCTCGGGGCTAGCGGGGGGAGCACAGATACGCAGTATTTT. This encodes CASSSLGASGGSTDTQYF.

This rearrangement joins TRBV6-2 or TRBV6-3 to TRBJ1-2, with 8 bases identical to TRBD1. In germline, CDR1 is MNHEY, CDR2 SVGEGT. J gave up 4 bases and V 2 bases, and 3 bases lay outside the gene matches. The CDR3 consists of 14 residues. The CDR3 protein is CASSYDRGPYGYTF. The DNA of the CDR3 is TGTGCCAGCAGTTACGACAGGGGACCCTATGGCTACACCTTC.

The chain combines TRBV23-1 with TRBJ1-1; D might be TRBD1 (6 bases). TRBV23-1 belongs to the ORF category, with a function that is uncertain. The V end was cut by 0 bases, the J end by 0 bases, with 29 bases between. The CDR3 loop spans 22 amino acids. The CDR3 nucleotides read TGCGCCAGCAGTCAATCGCAGGACAGACGCCAGAACGACGTAACCATGAACACTGAAGCTTTCTTT. Its translation: CASSQSQDRRQNDVTMNTEAFF.

The rearrangement joins TRBV18 to TRBJ1-1; the D is unclear. V was cut by 3 bases and J by 6 bases, with 8 bases left in between. The CDR3 is made up of 12 amino acids. Germline V lookup: CDR1 KGHSH, CDR2 LQKENI. In nucleotides, the CDR3 is TGTGCCAGCTCACCCCTCGGGGCTGAAGCTTTCTTT. Translated, it gives CASSPLGAEAFF. Using reference TRBV18 and TRBJ1-1 for the parts outside the CDR3, the full variable domain is NAGVMQNPRHLVRRRGQEARLRCSPMKGHSHVYWYRQLPEEGLKFMVYLQKENIIDESGMPKERFSAEFPKEGPSILRIQQVVRGDSAAYFCASSPLGAEAFFGQGTRLTVV.

Only a few counts were recorded for this clone. This rearrangement joins TRBV4-2 to TRBJ1-2; D is unclear. CDR1 is LGHNA, CDR2 YNFKEQ, per germline. This CDR3 comprises 14 residues. V lost 3 bases to trimming and J lost 0 bases, with 8 bases between them. CDR3 in amino acids: CASSHLLANYGYTF. The CDR3 region has the DNA TGTGCCAGCAGCCACCTCCTAGCTAACTATGGCTACACCTTC.

V is TRBV9 and J is TRBJ2-7; the D gene is possibly TRBD2 (7 bases). The CDR3 is 15 residues long. Deletions cut 0 bases from V and 2 bases from J, with 12 bases between. The germline V gene has CDR1 SGDLS and CDR2 YYNGEE. CDR3 loop: CASSVGARGPYEQYF. The CDR3 bases are TGTGCCAGCAGCGTAGGGGCGCGGGGGCCCTACGAGCAGTACTTC.

Note on this clone: The same CDR3 can be traced to other DNA sequences in this sample. The chain links TRBV7-9 to TRBJ2-7; D may be TRBD2 (5 bases). Between the trimmed V and J ends, which lost 1 base and 7 bases, there was a span of 8 bases. Germline assignment: CDR1 SEHNR and CDR2 FQNEAQ (reference sequence). This CDR3 has 12 residues. CDR3 region: CASSLDRGEQYF. CDR3 nucleotide sequence: TGTGCCAGCAGCTTAGACCGGGGAGAGCAGTACTTC.

The chain joins TRBV25-1 to TRBJ1-5, with D possibly being TRBD1 (6 bases). There are 13 residues in the CDR3. Germline assignment: CDR1 MGHDK and CDR2 SYGVNS. V was cut by 6 bases and J by 7 bases, with 13 bases left in between. DNA of the CDR3: TGTGCCAGCAGAGGGGGTTTGGGACAGCCCCAGCATTTT. It specifies CASRGGLGQPQHF.

The CDR3 sequence is CAWSPLGGGTHPNTGELFF. CDR3 DNA sequence: TGTGCCTGGAGTCCCCTGGGCGGGGGGACCCACCCGAACACCGGGGAGCTGTTTTTT. The chain links TRBV30 to TRBJ2-2, with 8 nucleotides matching TRBD2. CDR3 size: 19 residues. Germline-derived CDR1 and CDR2 are GTSNPN and SVGIG (reference sequence). Unmatched junction bases numbered 14, after V lost 2 bases and J lost 0 bases.

V usage is TRBV29-1 and J usage is TRBJ2-2; D is ambiguous. This CDR3 has 14 amino acids. Germline V gene sequence: CDR1 SQVTM, CDR2 ANQGSEA. The ends were cut back, 7 bases at V and 1 base at J, with 13 bases in the middle. The CDR3 protein is CSAPALGNTGELFF. CDR3 coding DNA: TGCAGCGCCCCGGCCCTAGGGAACACCGGGGAGCTGTTTTTT.

The rearrangement joins TRBV4-2 to TRBJ2-3; 7 positions agree with TRBD2. Germline lookup yields CDR1 LGHNA and CDR2 YNFKEQ. Germline trimming cut 1 base from V and 0 bases from J; bases unmatched to any gene: 1. The CDR3 has 15 amino acids. CDR3 sequence reads: CASSQVGGSTDTQYF. The CDR3 DNA sequence: TGTGCCAGCAGCCAAGTCGGGGGGAGCACAGATACGCAGTATTTT.

This clone appeared once. The chain employs TRBV19 and TRBJ2-7, with a weak D call TRBD2 (6 bases). The CDR3 consists of 14 residues. Trimming pared 3 bases from V and 5 bases from J, leaving 14 bases between. The V gene's germline CDR1 is LNHDA and CDR2 SQIVND (reference sequence). The CDR3 nucleotides are TGTGCCAGTAGTATCCCAGGGACTGGGCACGAGCAGTACTTC. Translating gives CASSIPGTGHEQYF.

The V call is TRBV18, the J call TRBJ2-7; 11 bases map to TRBD2. The germline V gene has CDR1 KGHSH and CDR2 LQKENI. The length of the CDR3 is 21 residues. V lost 3 bases, J lost 3 bases, and 22 bases stayed unmatched. CDR3 in DNA: TGTGCCAGCTCACCGTCCGGGACAGGGACCTTCCTAGCGGGAGGTAGCTACGAGCAGTACTTC. Protein: CASSPSGTGTFLAGGSYEQYF.

The V gene is TRBV7-6, the J gene TRBJ2-7; possible D gene TRBD2, 6 bases. The germline gives CDR1 SGHVS, CDR2 FNYEAQ. The CDR3 has 16 residues. V was trimmed by 0 bases and J by 1 base, leaving 13 bases between them. CDR3 sequence: CASSLARGSGSYEQYF. The CDR3 nucleotides read TGTGCCAGCAGCTTAGCCCGGGGTAGCGGTTCCTACGAGCAGTACTTC.

The rearrangement uses TRBV4-2 and TRBJ2-5; 14 nucleotides agree with TRBD2. V gave up 4 bases and J gave up 3 bases; unmatched junction bases: 4. The germline gives CDR1 LGHNA, CDR2 YNFKEQ. CDR3 length: 16 residues. The CDR3 bases are TGTGCCAGCAGCCGACAGACTAGCGGGGGGGAAGAGACCCAGTACTTC. This translates into CASSRQTSGGEETQYF.

The gene calls are TRBV7-9 and TRBJ1-2, with 12 bases fitting TRBD1. Germline V gene lookup returns CDR1 SEHNR and CDR2 FQNEAQ (reference sequence). The CDR3 runs to 14 residues. Germline trimming cut 5 bases from V and 8 bases from J; bases unmatched to any gene: 6. CDR3: CASSRDRGRGGYTF. The CDR3 nucleotides read TGTGCCAGCAGCCGGGACAGGGGGCGAGGGGGCTACACCTTC.

This chain joins TRBV6-4 and TRBJ2-1; D gene uncertain. Germline V gene data show CDR1 as MRHNA and CDR2 as SNTAGT. The CDR3 length is 15 residues. With 1 base removed from V and 2 bases from J, the gap between germline ends came to 9 bases. The DNA for the CDR3 is TGTGCCAGCAGTGACTTAGTAACAGCCTACAATGAGCAGTTCTTC. This translates into CASSDLVTAYNEQFF.

The chain recombines TRBV28 with TRBJ2-3, with D tentatively TRBD2 (6 bases). The CDR3 covers 13 residues. Per the germline V gene, CDR1 is MDHEN and CDR2 is SYDVKM. V was shortened by 10 bases and J by 1 base, with 12 bases between the two germline ends. DNA of the CDR3: TGTGCCACCTCCGCGGGGCGCACAGATACGCAGTATTTT. Translating it yields CATSAGRTDTQYF.

This chain uses TRBV30 with TRBJ2-1; TRBD2 matches 9 bases. The CDR3 totals 15 residues. The V gene's germline CDR1 is GTSNPN and CDR2 SVGIG (reference sequence). V was clipped by 2 bases and J by 6 bases; unmatched bases: 8. The CDR3 nucleotides are TGTGCCTGGAGTCCAAGAGGGCGGGAGGGCAATGAGCAGTTCTTC. Protein product: CAWSPRGREGNEQFF. The entire variable domain, with the rest obtained from reference TRBV30 and TRBJ2-1, is as follows: SQTIHQWPATLVQPVGSPLSLECTVEGTSNPNLYWYRQAAGRGLQLLFYSVGIGQISSEVPQNLSASRPQDRQFILSSKKLLLSDSGFYLCAWSPRGREGNEQFFGPGTRLTVL.

The rearrangement joins TRBV24-1 to TRBJ2-7; 10 bases line up with TRBD1. The CDR3 contains 14 residues. Germline V gene lookup returns CDR1 KGHDR and CDR2 SFDVKD. V lost 5 bases, J lost 4 bases, and 4 bases stayed unmatched. CDR3 nucleotides: TGTGCCACCAGTGGGACAGGGGGACGGTACGAGCAGTACTTC. Translating gives CATSGTGGRYEQYF.

The chain recombines TRBV19 with TRBJ1-5; 10 nucleotides align to TRBD1. In germline, CDR1 is LNHDA, CDR2 SQIVND (reference sequence). V was pared by 4 bases and J by 5 bases, with 5 bases of the junction left unmatched. CDR3 length: 15 amino acids. The CDR3 DNA reads TGTGCCAGTAGTACGGGACAGGGGCCCTATCAGCCCCAGCATTTT. It codes for CASSTGQGPYQPQHF. The entire variable domain, with the rest obtained from reference TRBV19 and TRBJ1-5, is as follows: DGGITQSPKYLFRKEGQNVTLSCEQNLNHDAMYWYRQDPGQGLRLIYYSQIVNDFQKGDIAEGYSVSREKKESFPLTVTSAQKNPTAFYLCASSTGQGPYQPQHFGDGTRLSIL.

The chain uses TRBV10-3 and TRBJ2-1; the match to TRBD1 covers 7 bases. CDR3 length: 15 residues. The V gene's germline CDR1 is ENHRY and CDR2 SYGVKD. The junction had 7 bases not matched to a gene; V was cut back by 5 bases and J by 3 bases. Written as DNA, the CDR3 is TGTGCCATCAGTAACCCGGGACAGCTCTACAATGAGCAGTTCTTC. Translating it yields CAISNPGQLYNEQFF.

The CDR3 spells CATSDEYQETQYF. CDR3 DNA sequence: TGTGCCACCAGTGATGAGTACCAAGAGACCCAGTACTTC. The chain has TRBV24-1 and TRBJ2-5; D remains ambiguous. CDR1 KGHDR and CDR2 SFDVKD come from the germline V gene. The CDR3 has 13 residues. V gave up 3 bases and J gave up 0 bases, with 4 bases separating them.

This clone appeared once. The V gene is TRBV5-1, the J gene TRBJ2-7, with D tentatively TRBD2 (6 bases). Trimming stripped 3 bases from V and 0 bases from J, with 16 bases between. The CDR3 is 16 amino acids. Germline V gene lookup returns CDR1 SGHRS and CDR2 YFSETQ. CDR3 amino acids: CASSSPSLAASYEQYF. DNA for the CDR3: TGCGCCAGCAGCTCCCCTTCACTAGCCGCCTCCTACGAGCAGTACTTC.